The clone carrying this T cell receptor beta chain has only a few counts. The data belong to a study of blood T cells in healthy people across ages. The CDR3 has 13 amino acids. V was trimmed by 4 bases and J by 5 bases, leaving 8 bases between them. Primers used in a second PCR of about 7 to 12 cycles were a sample-barcoded 5' primer and a J-beta primer mix. TCRdb re-called the 5' RACE reads through MiXCR, storing one row per CDR3 protein. The sample lists over 750,000 distinct CDR3 sequences; 20% to 25% were seen once. The same sample was also used in a study of T cells of mothers and their children. This second study says: The shaping of TCR recombination output by thymic selection is similar in related and unrelated pairs.

The chain carries TRBV12-3 or TRBV12-4 and TRBJ2-2, with D uncertain. The sequenced material came from blood. This sequence was found in a boy aged 5-17 years in good health. The CDR3 region is CASSSTATGELFF. The CDR3 nucleotides are TGTGCCAGCAGTTCCACAGCTACCGGGGAGCTGTTTTTT.